This TCR beta chain was documented in a study of blood T cell repertoires in COVID-19. Study information: Samples taken during acute and convalescent COVID-19 were collected in the United States, Italy and Spain. PBMCs, B-cell-depleted T cells, or T cells were the source of the cDNA or gDNA that made up the material.

Germline V gives CDR1 LGHDT, CDR2 YNNKEL (reference sequence). V was pared by 1 base and J by 1 base, with 3 bases of the junction left unmatched. The CDR3 runs 16 residues. The repertoire was sequenced with immunoSEQ multiplex PCR; TCRdb's copy has only in-frame clones and lacks some. The repertoire consists of about 410,000 clones, with 80% to 95% occurring once and the leading ten covering 0.6%. The clonotype originates from a man between 18 and 29 years old who had recovered from COVID-19. The gene calls are TRBV3-1 (or the pseudogene TRBV3-2) and TRBJ2-1; 8 bases fit TRBD2. The specimen sequenced was PBMCs or T cells enriched from blood (not recorded which). The chain's CDR3 is CASSQAGTSSYNEQFF. Written as DNA, the CDR3 is TGTGCCAGCAGCCAAGCCGGGACTAGTTCCTACAATGAGCAGTTCTTC.